This TCR beta chain was sequenced during a study of T cell changes during pregnancy in multiple sclerosis. Data came from immunoSEQ multiplex PCR; TCRdb stores just in-frame clones and leaves some out. Seen here are about 54,000 clones, around 90% observed once, and the top ten hold 0.45% to 0.75%. This specimen consisted of CD4+ T cells from peripheral blood mononuclear cells, obtained in the first trimester of pregnancy. This clonotype was sampled from a female donor with multiple sclerosis, enrolled in a pregnancy study.

The CDR3 loop reads CASSPMGDTVMDFF. The CDR3 nucleotides are TGTGCCAGCAGCCCTATGGGGGACACCGTGATGGATTTCTTT. The gene calls are TRBV6-1 and TRBJ1-1; weak D call: TRBD1 (6 bases). CDR3 length: 14 amino acids. Germline loops: CDR1 MNHNS, CDR2 SASEGT. V was clipped by 6 bases and J by 13 bases, with 24 bases between them.